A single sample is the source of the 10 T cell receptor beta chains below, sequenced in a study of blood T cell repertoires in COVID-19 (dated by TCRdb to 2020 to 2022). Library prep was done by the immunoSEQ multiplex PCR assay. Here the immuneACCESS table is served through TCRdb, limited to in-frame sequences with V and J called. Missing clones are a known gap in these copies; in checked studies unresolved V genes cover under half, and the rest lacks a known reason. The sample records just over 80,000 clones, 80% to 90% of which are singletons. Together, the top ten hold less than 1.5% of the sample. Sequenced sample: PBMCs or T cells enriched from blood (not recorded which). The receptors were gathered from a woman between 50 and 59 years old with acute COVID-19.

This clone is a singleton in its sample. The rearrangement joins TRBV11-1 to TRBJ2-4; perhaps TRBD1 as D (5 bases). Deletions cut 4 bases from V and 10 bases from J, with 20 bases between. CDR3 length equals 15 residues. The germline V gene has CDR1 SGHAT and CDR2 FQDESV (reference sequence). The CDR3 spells CASSSRGGRVSIQYF. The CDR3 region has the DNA TGTGCCAGCAGCTCCCGAGGTGGCAGGGTCTCAATTCAGTACTTC.

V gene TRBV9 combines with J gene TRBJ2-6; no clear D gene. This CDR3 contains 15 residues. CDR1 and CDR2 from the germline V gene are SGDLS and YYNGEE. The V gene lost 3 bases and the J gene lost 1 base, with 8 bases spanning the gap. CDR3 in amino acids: CASSAEMSGANVLTF. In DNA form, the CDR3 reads TGTGCCAGCAGCGCCGAGATGTCTGGGGCCAACGTCCTGACTTTC.

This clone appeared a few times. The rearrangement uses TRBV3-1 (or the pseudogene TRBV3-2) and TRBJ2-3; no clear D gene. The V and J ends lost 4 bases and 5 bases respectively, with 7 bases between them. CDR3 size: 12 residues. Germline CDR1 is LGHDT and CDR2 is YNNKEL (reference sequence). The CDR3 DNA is TGTGCCAGCAGCCTGAGCGTAGATACGCAGTATTTT. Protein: CASSLSVDTQYF.

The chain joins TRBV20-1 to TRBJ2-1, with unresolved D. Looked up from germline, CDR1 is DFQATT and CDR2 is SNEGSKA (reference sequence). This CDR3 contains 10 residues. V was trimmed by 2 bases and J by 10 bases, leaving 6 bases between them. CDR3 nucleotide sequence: TGCAGTGCTAGATCGCGAGAGCAGTTCTTC. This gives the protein CSARSREQFF.

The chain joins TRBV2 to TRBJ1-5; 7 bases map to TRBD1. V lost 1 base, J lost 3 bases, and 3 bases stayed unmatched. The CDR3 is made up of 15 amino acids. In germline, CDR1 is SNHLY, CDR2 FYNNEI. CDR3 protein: CASSEEGGSNQPQHF. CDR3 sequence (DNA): TGTGCCAGCAGTGAAGAAGGGGGCTCCAATCAGCCCCAGCATTTT.

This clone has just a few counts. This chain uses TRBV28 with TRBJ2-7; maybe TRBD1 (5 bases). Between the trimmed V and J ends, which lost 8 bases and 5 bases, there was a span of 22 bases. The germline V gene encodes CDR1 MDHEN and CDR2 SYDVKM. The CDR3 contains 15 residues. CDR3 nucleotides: TGTGCCAGCTCCTCTATCGCCAGGGCTGGAGACGAGCAGTACTTC. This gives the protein CASSSIARAGDEQYF.

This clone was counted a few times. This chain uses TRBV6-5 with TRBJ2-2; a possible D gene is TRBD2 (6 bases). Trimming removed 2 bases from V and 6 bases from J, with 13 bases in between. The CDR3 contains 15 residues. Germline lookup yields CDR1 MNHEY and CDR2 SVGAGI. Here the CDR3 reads CASSYPGGVAGELFF. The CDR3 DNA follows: TGTGCCAGCAGTTACCCGGGCGGGGTAGCCGGGGAGCTGTTTTTT.

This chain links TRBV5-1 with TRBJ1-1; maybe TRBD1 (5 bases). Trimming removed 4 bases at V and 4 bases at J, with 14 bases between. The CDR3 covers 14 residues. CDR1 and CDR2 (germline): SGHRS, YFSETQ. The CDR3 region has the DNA TGCGCCAGCAGCGATCAGGGTAGGGGCACTGAAGCTTTCTTT. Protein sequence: CASSDQGRGTEAFF.

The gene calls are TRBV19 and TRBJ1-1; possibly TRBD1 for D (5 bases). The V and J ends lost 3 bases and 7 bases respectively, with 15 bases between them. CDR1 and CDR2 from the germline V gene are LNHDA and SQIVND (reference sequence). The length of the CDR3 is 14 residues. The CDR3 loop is CASSIWAGPYEAFF. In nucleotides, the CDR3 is TGTGCCAGTAGTATCTGGGCAGGGCCGTATGAAGCTTTCTTT. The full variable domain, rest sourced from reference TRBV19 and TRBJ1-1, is DGGITQSPKYLFRKEGQNVTLSCEQNLNHDAMYWYRQDPGQGLRLIYYSQIVNDFQKGDIAEGYSVSREKKESFPLTVTSAQKNPTAFYLCASSIWAGPYEAFFGQGTRLTVV.

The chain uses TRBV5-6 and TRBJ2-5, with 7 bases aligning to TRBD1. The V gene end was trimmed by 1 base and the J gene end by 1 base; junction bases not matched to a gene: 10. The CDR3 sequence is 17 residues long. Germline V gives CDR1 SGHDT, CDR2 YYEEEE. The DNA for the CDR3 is TGTGCCAGCAGCTTGCAGTTGACAGGGAAAGGCCAAGAGACCCAGTACTTC. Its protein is CASSLQLTGKGQETQYF.